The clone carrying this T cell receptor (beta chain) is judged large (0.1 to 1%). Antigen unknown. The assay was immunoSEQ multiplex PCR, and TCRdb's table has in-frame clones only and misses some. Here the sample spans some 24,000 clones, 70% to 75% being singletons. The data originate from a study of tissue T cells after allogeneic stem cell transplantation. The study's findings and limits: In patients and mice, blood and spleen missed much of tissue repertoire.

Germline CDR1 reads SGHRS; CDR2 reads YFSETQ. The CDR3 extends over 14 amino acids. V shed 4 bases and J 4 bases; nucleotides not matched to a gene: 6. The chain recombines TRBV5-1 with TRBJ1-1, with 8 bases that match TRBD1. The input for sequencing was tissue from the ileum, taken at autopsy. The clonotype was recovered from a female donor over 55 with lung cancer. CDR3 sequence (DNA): TGCGCCAGCAGCCCCCAGACAGGGGCCACTGAAGCTTTCTTT. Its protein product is CASSPQTGATEAFF.